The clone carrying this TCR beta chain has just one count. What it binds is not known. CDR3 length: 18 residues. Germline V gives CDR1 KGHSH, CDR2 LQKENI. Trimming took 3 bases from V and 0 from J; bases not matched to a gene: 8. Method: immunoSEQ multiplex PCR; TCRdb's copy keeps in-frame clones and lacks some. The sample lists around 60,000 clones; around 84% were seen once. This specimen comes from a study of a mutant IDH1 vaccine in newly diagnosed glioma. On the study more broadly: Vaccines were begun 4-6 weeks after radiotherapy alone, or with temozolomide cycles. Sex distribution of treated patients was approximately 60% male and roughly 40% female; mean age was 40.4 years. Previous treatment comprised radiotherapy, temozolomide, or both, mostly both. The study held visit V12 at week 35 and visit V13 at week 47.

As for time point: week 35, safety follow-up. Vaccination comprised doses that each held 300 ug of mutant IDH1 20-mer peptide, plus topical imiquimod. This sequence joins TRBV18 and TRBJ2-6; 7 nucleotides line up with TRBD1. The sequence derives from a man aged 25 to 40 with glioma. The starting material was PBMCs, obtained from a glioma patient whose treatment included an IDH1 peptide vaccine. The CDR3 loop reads CASSPTTGPRSGANVLTF. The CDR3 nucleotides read TGTGCCAGCTCACCTACGACAGGGCCTCGCTCTGGGGCCAACGTCCTGACTTTC.